This T cell receptor beta chain was captured by sequencing in a study of blood T cell repertoires in COVID-19. Generated by immunoSEQ multiplex PCR, the TCRdb table keeps only in-frame clones and is missing some. In the table there are about 180,000 clones, 75% to 90% of which are singletons. Looked up from germline, CDR1 is SGDLS and CDR2 is YYNGEE. The CDR3 contains 13 residues. V shed 2 bases and J shed 7 bases, with 9 bases lying between them. The sample comprised PBMCs or T cells enriched from blood (not recorded which). This rearrangement joins TRBV9 to TRBJ2-2; D call uncertain. This clonotype originated in a man aged 35 to 55 who had recovered from COVID-19. DNA for the CDR3: TGTGCCAGCAGCGTCAGATATGGCGGGGAGCTGTTTTTT. Translating it yields CASSVRYGGELFF.